This T cell receptor beta chain was documented in a study of T cell responses to AZD1222 COVID-19 vaccine. Sequencing used immunoSEQ multiplex PCR; TCRdb keeps in-frame clones, though not all of them. This table has around 28,000 clones, roughly 78% appearing once. Trimming took 5 bases from V and 8 from J, leaving 16 bases between them. Germline V gene data show CDR1 as SQVTM and CDR2 as ANQGSEA. The CDR3 covers 13 residues. The rearrangement links TRBV29-1 to TRBJ1-5; no reliable D call. The sequencing used peripheral blood, collected on day 0 of AZD1222 vaccination. The sequence came from an adult in good health. The CDR3 loop is CSVTRSEGEPQHF. For the CDR3, the DNA is TGCAGCGTTACCCGATCCGAAGGAGAGCCCCAGCATTTT.